The clone carrying this TCR beta chain has a handful of counts. What it binds is not known. TCRdb re-derived calls from the 5' RACE reads in MiXCR, one entry per CDR3 protein. The table lists fewer than 50,000 distinct CDR3 sequences, more than 9% of them singletons, with about 10% in the top ten. The source of the sample is a study of T-cell memory formation after mild COVID-19. Study at large: TCR clustering was largely donor specific. Study observations and caveats: For second-wave clones that peaked at day 37, SARS-CoV-2 specificity went unverified. From day 15 to 85, contracting clones were balanced between CD4 and CD8, whereas later expanders leaned toward CD4+. Shrinking CD4+ clones were chiefly CM and EM; CD8+ ones were chiefly EMRA.

CDR3 length equals 14 residues. The ends lost 1 base at V and 4 bases at J; junction bases unmatched: 3. Sequenced sample: PBMCs or a T cell subset sorted from them (not recorded which). The V call is TRBV12-3 or TRBV12-4, the J call TRBJ2-7, with 8 bases that match TRBD1. The clonotype was recovered from an adult woman who had mild COVID-19 (a few samples of this study predate the infection). Cell type and time point are not known. The CDR3 reads CASSLGTGKYEQYF. The CDR3 DNA reads TGTGCCAGCAGTTTAGGGACAGGGAAGTACGAGCAGTACTTC.